The T cell receptor (beta chain) under discussion was sequenced for a study of human T cells and chemical hapten exposure. With respect to this clonotype: Its specificity is not known.

Points from the study as a whole: Expanded TCRs grouped into significantly more large CDR3 similarity clusters than controls produced.

Time point noted: patch test 1, 2 weeks after DPC sensitization. Treatment in this sample: therapeutic diphenylcyclopropenone sensitization with weekly scalp DPC. With V trimmed by 1 base and J by 5 bases, 10 bases remained unmatched. From germline, CDR1 is DFQATT and CDR2 SNEGSKA (reference sequence). This CDR3 region has 15 residues. The library gave individual cDNA molecules unique molecular identifiers. TCRdb re-analysed the RACE reads in MiXCR, keeping a single row per CDR3 protein. The table has tens of thousands of distinct CDR3 sequences, approximately 10% seen once. The sample in question was whole blood, obtained in connection with sensitization to the hapten diphenylcyclopropenone (DPC). The chain has TRBV20-1 and TRBJ2-7, with TRBD1 matching over 8 bases. The sequence was collected from an older woman with alopecia areata. Some clones in this sample may be carry-over from other donors' samples. CDR3 sequence reads: CSARVGYGQGNEQYF. The CDR3 nucleotides are TGCAGTGCTAGAGTAGGTTATGGACAGGGTAACGAGCAGTACTTC.